Listed below are T cell receptor beta chains from one sample, sequenced in a study of blood T cell repertoires in COVID-19. Produced via immunoSEQ multiplex PCR; TCRdb's table is partial and in-frame only. Of around 67,000 clones listed, just over 85% are singletons. The sample taken for sequencing was peripheral blood. The receptors here all came from a woman older than 75 with active or convalescent COVID-19. Each CDR3 is given with its conserved first and last residue.

CDR3aa: CASAHLAGGPGEQFF
j_gene: TRBJ2-1
v_gene: TRBV25-1

CDR3aa: CASSPSGISYNEQFF
j_gene: TRBJ2-1
v_gene: TRBV18

CDR3aa: CASSLVWRGAFHEQYF
j_gene: TRBJ2-7
v_gene: TRBV7-9

CDR3aa: CASSAQQGRNTEAFF
j_gene: TRBJ1-1
v_gene: TRBV4-1

CDR3aa: CASSRDSYNSPLHF
j_gene: TRBJ1-6
v_gene: TRBV4-3

CDR3aa: CASSERGQPQHF
j_gene: TRBJ1-5
v_gene: TRBV6-1

CDR3aa: CASSLVSVNTEAFF
j_gene: TRBJ1-1
v_gene: TRBV5-4

CDR3aa: CASSYPFHSGRNEQYF
j_gene: TRBJ2-7
v_gene: TRBV6-6

CDR3aa: CASSQGTDMNTEAFF
j_gene: TRBJ1-1
v_gene: TRBV4-2

CDR3aa: CASRKGGGMNTEAFF
j_gene: TRBJ1-1
v_gene: TRBV6-5

CDR3aa: CASSFSSGEGDTQYF
j_gene: TRBJ2-3
v_gene: TRBV7-9

CDR3aa: CASSLTGEAFF
j_gene: TRBJ1-1
v_gene: TRBV5-1

CDR3aa: CASSDRETQYF
j_gene: TRBJ2-5
v_gene: TRBV10-2

CDR3aa: CATSDPDSQETQYF
j_gene: TRBJ2-5
v_gene: TRBV24-1

CDR3aa: CSVEGQGSSYEQYF
j_gene: TRBJ2-7
v_gene: TRBV29-1

CDR3aa: CSVNPLNTEAFF
j_gene: TRBJ1-1
v_gene: TRBV29-1

CDR3aa: CASSLAGAGNQPQHF
j_gene: TRBJ1-5
v_gene: TRBV7-2

CDR3aa: CASSPLPSGDYEQYF
j_gene: TRBJ2-7
v_gene: TRBV6-5

CDR3aa: CASSLAERNTGELFF
j_gene: TRBJ2-2
v_gene: TRBV5-4

CDR3aa: CASSSGTTIWDTQYF
j_gene: TRBJ2-3
v_gene: TRBV5-1

CDR3aa: CASSRLAGGSGETQYF
j_gene: TRBJ2-5
v_gene: TRBV3-1/TRBV3-2

CDR3aa: CASRLAPGAGANTGELFF
j_gene: TRBJ2-2
v_gene: TRBV12-2

CDR3aa: CASLRDRGTEAFF
j_gene: TRBJ1-1
v_gene: TRBV11-2

CDR3aa: CASGRTGVPYEQYF
j_gene: TRBJ2-7
v_gene: TRBV12-5

CDR3aa: CASSQEGRGGLNTGELFF
j_gene: TRBJ2-2
v_gene: TRBV4-3

CDR3aa: CASSPRGLGYGYTF
j_gene: TRBJ1-2
v_gene: TRBV18

CDR3aa: CASSLLAGETQYF
j_gene: TRBJ2-5
v_gene: TRBV7-9

CDR3aa: CASSQGAGGANTGELFF
j_gene: TRBJ2-2
v_gene: TRBV4-3

CDR3aa: CASSYRRLAGAYEQYF
j_gene: TRBJ2-7
v_gene: TRBV6-2/TRBV6-3

CDR3aa: CASSLVDKNTEAFF
j_gene: TRBJ1-1
v_gene: TRBV5-5

CDR3aa: CASRWRGEGITDTQYF
j_gene: TRBJ2-3
v_gene: TRBV6-6

CDR3aa: CASTLTSGGFQETQYF
j_gene: TRBJ2-5
v_gene: TRBV5-4

CDR3aa: CASSPPGQLKPQHF
j_gene: TRBJ1-5
v_gene: TRBV18

CDR3aa: CASSLGRWSNEKLFF
j_gene: TRBJ1-4
v_gene: TRBV7-8

CDR3aa: CASSDRTSGTYGETQYF
j_gene: TRBJ2-5
v_gene: TRBV6-4

CDR3aa: CASSLEAGRGETQYF
j_gene: TRBJ2-5
v_gene: TRBV5-1

CDR3aa: CANHLGGLQANEKLFF
j_gene: TRBJ1-4
v_gene: TRBV5-1

CDR3aa: CASSTPGLAEEQYF
j_gene: TRBJ2-7
v_gene: TRBV3-1/TRBV3-2

CDR3aa: CATSRSGQYGYTF
j_gene: TRBJ1-2
v_gene: TRBV15

CDR3aa: CASTGNNSPLHF
j_gene: TRBJ1-6
v_gene: TRBV2

CDR3aa: CASSRVPSEAFF
j_gene: TRBJ1-1
v_gene: TRBV12-3/TRBV12-4

CDR3aa: CASSATGATGELFF
j_gene: TRBJ2-2
v_gene: TRBV5-1

CDR3aa: CASSPAGSSYNEQFF
j_gene: TRBJ2-1
v_gene: TRBV5-4

CDR3aa: CASSLAGRAPNYGYTF
j_gene: TRBJ1-2
v_gene: TRBV5-4

CDR3aa: CASSASGGRPAEQYF
j_gene: TRBJ2-7
v_gene: TRBV7-9

CDR3aa: CASSLHPRETQYF
j_gene: TRBJ2-5
v_gene: TRBV5-4

CDR3aa: CASSPFYGVGYGYTF
j_gene: TRBJ1-2
v_gene: TRBV4-3

CDR3aa: CASISTSGNSYEQYF
j_gene: TRBJ2-7
v_gene: TRBV6-6

CDR3aa: CAISYDSGRDYNEQFF
j_gene: TRBJ2-1
v_gene: TRBV10-3

CDR3aa: CASSLSRNRGRPSYEQYF
j_gene: TRBJ2-7
v_gene: TRBV7-2

CDR3aa: CASSKGGLRSRSYEQYF
j_gene: TRBJ2-7
v_gene: TRBV21-1

CDR3aa: CSASRGNQPQHF
j_gene: TRBJ1-5
v_gene: TRBV20-1

CDR3aa: CATSEGIRESPLHF
j_gene: TRBJ1-6
v_gene: TRBV5-6

CDR3aa: CASSSTGTSGRGRFF
j_gene: TRBJ2-1
v_gene: TRBV7-2

CDR3aa: CASSPQRYRTNIQYF
j_gene: TRBJ2-4
v_gene: TRBV3-1/TRBV3-2

CDR3aa: CASSQPGQYNSPLHF
j_gene: TRBJ1-6
v_gene: TRBV4-3

CDR3aa: CASSLEALDLGDTQYF
j_gene: TRBJ2-3
v_gene: TRBV5-1

CDR3aa: CASKGAAYGYTF
j_gene: TRBJ1-2
v_gene: TRBV6-5

CDR3aa: CASSQRAGGETQYF
j_gene: TRBJ2-5
v_gene: TRBV7-2

CDR3aa: CASSPAQGVGHEQYF
j_gene: TRBJ2-7
v_gene: TRBV18